This paragraph covers one T cell receptor beta chain sequence. The antigen remains unidentified. Primers included in the PCR were 60 Vbeta and 13 Jbeta primers. Method: immunoSEQ multiplex PCR; TCRdb's copy keeps in-frame clones and lacks some. The sample includes about 95,000 clones, around four fifths seen only once; the top ten take 3% to 3.5%. The sample originates from a study of cytomegalovirus exposure and HLA in healthy donors. Study details: Counted in an early data release were tens of millions of unique TCRs from HLA-typed donors.

Findings and limits, study-wide: According to the study, some 160 TCR beta chains were cytomegalovirus-associated. Most subjects had HLA-A and HLA-B alleles reportedly predicted accurately by TCR beta sequences. Using a false discovery rate of 0.05, a later analysis showed that fewer than 20,000 TCR beta sequences were associated with HLA alleles.

Trimming left V 4 bases short and J 9 bases short, with 25 bases between. The CDR3 runs to 16 residues. The germline CDR1 and CDR2 sequences are MRHNA and SNTAGT. Sequencing was performed on PBMCs. The TCR originated in a man aged 25 to 40 in good health and CMV-seropositive. This chain uses TRBV6-4 with TRBJ2-7; tentatively, D is TRBD1 (6 bases). The CDR3 spells CASSGSSDRSPNGQYF. The DNA of the CDR3 is TGTGCCAGCAGTGGCTCTTCGGACAGATCACCTAACGGGCAGTACTTC.